The 30 T cell receptor beta chains listed next were all sequenced from one sample in a study of response to subunit inactivated influenza vaccine. TCRdb used MiXCR to reprocess the RT-PCR reads, holding one entry per CDR3 protein. The table includes over 400,000 distinct CDR3 sequences, over 10% detected once. Sequences were derived from PBMCs from blood, sampled roughly 48 days after vaccination. The receptors originated from a man aged 50 to 59 who received an inactivated influenza vaccine.

In its sample, this clonotype was seen many times. This chain connects TRBV6-2 or TRBV6-3 to TRBJ1-1; 9 bases agree with TRBD1. Germline trimming cut 5 bases from V and 3 bases from J; bases unmatched to any gene: 4. CDR3 length: 14 residues. CDR1 and CDR2 (germline): MNHEY, SVGEGT. The CDR3 protein is CASSPDRGYTEAFF. CDR3 DNA: TGTGCCAGCAGTCCGGACAGGGGTTACACTGAAGCTTTCTTT.

This clonotype was seen repeatedly, ten times or more. The V and J genes are TRBV5-1 and TRBJ2-7; the D call may be TRBD1 or TRBD2 (5 bases each). Germline V gene data show CDR1 as SGHRS and CDR2 as YFSETQ. The CDR3 totals 12 residues. V gave up 4 bases and J gave up 2 bases, with 7 bases separating them. The DNA for the CDR3 is TGCGCCAGCAGCGGGACCACCTACGAGCAGTACTTC. Protein: CASSGTTYEQYF.

At least ten counts were recorded for this clonotype. V is TRBV12-3 or TRBV12-4 and J is TRBJ1-2; TRBD1 matches 7 bases. V dropped 5 bases and J dropped 4; count of bases not matched to a gene: 7. The CDR3 is made up of 14 amino acids. Written as DNA, the CDR3 is TGTGCCAGCAGTCCAAGTGGGACAGTCTATGGCTACACCTTC. Encoded protein: CASSPSGTVYGYTF.

This clonotype was found a few times. V gene TRBV25-1 combines with J gene TRBJ2-7; D possibly corresponds to TRBD1 (6 bases). V shed 9 bases and J shed 3 bases, with 21 bases lying between them. From germline, CDR1 is MGHDK and CDR2 SYGVNS. This CDR3 is 15 amino acids long. In nucleotides, the CDR3 is TGTGCCAGTTCTGGGGGTCAGGGGCCCTACTACGAGCAGTACTTC. It codes for CASSGGQGPYYEQYF.

This chain joins TRBV7-9 and TRBJ2-6; D is perhaps TRBD2 (5 bases). CDR3 length: 16 amino acids. CDR1 is SEHNR, CDR2 FQNEAQ, per germline (reference sequence). The germline V and J ends were trimmed by 0 bases and 2 bases, with 8 bases remaining between them. The CDR3 spells CASSLARGTGANVLTF. The DNA for the CDR3 is TGTGCCAGCAGCTTAGCGCGAGGGACTGGGGCCAACGTCCTGACTTTC.

The V and J genes are TRBV7-2 and TRBJ2-3, with TRBD2 identical over 9 bases. Unmatched junction bases numbered 4, after V lost 1 base and J lost 2 bases. The CDR3 spans 16 residues. Germline-derived CDR1 and CDR2 are SGHTA and FQGNSA. The CDR3 sequence: CASSLGGRATTDTQYF. CDR3 sequence (DNA): TGTGCCAGCAGCTTAGGCGGGAGGGCCACCACAGATACGCAGTATTTT.

This clonotype was seen more than once but under ten times. The genes are TRBV19 and TRBJ2-2, with 7 bases matching TRBD1. J was trimmed by 7 bases and V by 10 bases; bases with no gene match: 15. The CDR3 extends over 15 amino acids. The germline V gene encodes CDR1 LNHDA and CDR2 SQIVND (reference sequence). The CDR3 bases are TGTGCCATCGGTCCGACAGGGAATAGGTTCGGGGAGCTGTTTTTT. Translation gives CAIGPTGNRFGELFF.

A few counts support this clonotype. This chain links TRBV20-1 with TRBJ2-4, with TRBD2 identical over 7 bases. The CDR3 is made up of 14 amino acids. Germline CDR1 reads DFQATT; CDR2 reads SNEGSKA (reference sequence). Trimming at V came to 7 bases and at J to 3 bases, leaving 9 bases not matched to a gene. As DNA, the CDR3 is TGCAGTGGCGGGAGAGGGAGGGACAAAAACATTCAGTACTTC. Amino acids: CSGGRGRDKNIQYF.

This clonotype was counted only a few times. The chain combines TRBV20-1 with TRBJ2-1; TRBD2 matches 7 bases. The CDR3 runs 15 residues. V lost 3 bases and J lost 3; bases outside the gene matches: 8. Germline V CDR1 and CDR2: DFQATT, SNEGSKA (reference sequence). The CDR3 DNA reads as TGCAGTGCTAGCGAGCGGGACTGGTTCTACAATGAGCAGTTCTTC. Translated, it gives CSASERDWFYNEQFF.

This clonotype was recorded a few times. This chain uses TRBV29-1 with TRBJ2-3, with D tentatively TRBD2 (5 bases). This CDR3 has 14 amino acids. CDR1 SQVTM and CDR2 ANQGSEA come from the germline V gene. The germline V and J ends were trimmed by 2 bases and 3 bases, with 12 bases remaining between them. Written as DNA, the CDR3 is TGCAGCGTTGAATTCGGAGCGGTAACAGATACGCAGTATTTT. Translation: CSVEFGAVTDTQYF.

The rearrangement joins TRBV7-7 to TRBJ2-1, with D perhaps assigned TRBD1 or TRBD2 (6 bases each). Germline CDR1 is SSHAT and CDR2 is FNYEAQ (reference sequence). There are 14 residues in the CDR3. The V end was cut by 5 bases, the J end by 8 bases, with 16 bases between. The CDR3 loop reads CASSTPGGWDEQFF. CDR3 bases: TGTGCCAGCAGCACCCCCGGGGGCTGGGATGAGCAGTTCTTC.

This clonotype was observed a handful of times. The chain uses TRBV3-1 and TRBJ1-4; D ambiguous. Per germline, CDR1 LGHDT and CDR2 YNNKEL (reference sequence). The CDR3 runs to 12 residues. V was clipped by 4 bases and J by 8 bases, with 8 bases between them. The CDR3, as DNA: TGTGCCAGCAGCCTCGAAGCCGAAAAACTGTTTTTT. Residues: CASSLEAEKLFF. Full variable domain (outside the CDR3, taken from reference TRBV3-1 and TRBJ1-4): DTAVSQTPKYLVTQMGNDKSIKCEQNLGHDTMYWYKQDSKKFLKIMFSYNNKELIINETVPNRFSPKSPDKAHLNLHINSLELGDSAVYFCASSLEAEKLFFGSGTQLSVL.

This clonotype was counted between two and nine times. The rearrangement links TRBV30 to TRBJ2-7; D tentatively fits TRBD1 or TRBD2 (5 bases each). The germline V and J ends were trimmed by 3 bases and 2 bases, with 17 bases remaining between them. CDR1 and CDR2 (germline): GTSNPN, SVGIG (reference sequence). The CDR3 has 15 amino acids. CDR3 amino acids: CAWSPWDGYTYEQYF. The CDR3 DNA is TGTGCCTGGAGCCCTTGGGACGGTTACACCTACGAGCAGTACTTC.

The chain couples TRBV21-1 to TRBJ2-7; the table gives TRBD2 as D, unverified against the DNA. TRBV21-1 is marked as a pseudogene. This CDR3 is built from 17 residues. The CDR3: CANGRLAGGPGSYEQYF. CDR3 DNA: TGTGCCAACGGGAGACTAGCGGGAGGGCCGGGGTCCTACGAGCAGTACTTC.

This chain links TRBV29-1 with TRBJ2-7, with 8 bases lining up with TRBD2. CDR1 SQVTM and CDR2 ANQGSEA come from the germline V gene. Losses at the gene ends were 2 bases for V and 2 bases for J; bases not matched to a gene: 11. The CDR3 contains 16 residues. Written as DNA, the CDR3 is TGCAGCGTTGAACTACGGGGAGCGGGAGTTCCCTACGAGCAGTACTTC. It is translated as CSVELRGAGVPYEQYF.

The chain joins TRBV29-1 to TRBJ2-7, with 7 bases identical to TRBD2. J gave up 5 bases and V 4 bases, and 11 bases lay outside the gene matches. This CDR3 comprises 14 residues. Germline CDR1 SQVTM, CDR2 ANQGSEA. The CDR3 nucleotides read TGCAGCGTTGTGGGGGTCGGGGGGAGCCACGAGCAGTACTTC. Translating it yields CSVVGVGGSHEQYF.

This chain connects TRBV10-3 to TRBJ2-7; no firm D call. Per the germline V gene, CDR1 is ENHRY and CDR2 is SYGVKD. V was cut by 4 bases and J by 5 bases, with 15 bases left in between. CDR3 length equals 14 residues. Here the CDR3 reads CAISAGASKDEQYF. CDR3 in DNA: TGTGCCATCAGTGCCGGAGCCTCTAAGGACGAGCAGTACTTC.

In this sample, this clonotype turned up a few times. This chain connects TRBV5-1 to TRBJ2-3; TRBD2 matches at 8 bases. V trimming: 5 bases; J trimming: 2 bases; junction bases outside the gene matches: 7. There are 15 residues in the CDR3. Germline assignment: CDR1 SGHRS and CDR2 YFSETQ. The CDR3 spells CASRTLAVPTDTQYF. CDR3 DNA: TGCGCCAGCAGAACACTAGCGGTCCCCACAGATACGCAGTATTTT.

This chain joins TRBV9 and TRBJ2-2; D is ambiguous. Trimming took 8 bases from V and 2 from J, leaving 13 bases between them. CDR1 and CDR2 (germline): SGDLS, YYNGEE. The CDR3 covers 14 residues. In DNA form, the CDR3 reads TGTGCCAGTAATGTGGGGATTAACACCGGGGAGCTGTTTTTT. This gives the protein CASNVGINTGELFF. The full variable domain, rest sourced from reference TRBV9 and TRBJ2-2, is DSGVTQTPKHLITATGQRVTLRCSPRSGDLSVYWYQQSLDQGLQFLIQYYNGEERAKGNILERFSAQQFPDLHSELNLSSLELGDSALYFCASNVGINTGELFFGEGSRLTVL.

The V call is TRBV7-3, the J call TRBJ2-5, with TRBD2 identical over 12 bases. With 5 bases clipped from V and 4 bases from J, the junction kept 5 bases outside the gene matches. The CDR3 runs 15 residues. From germline, CDR1 is SGHTA and CDR2 FQGTGA. CDR3 region: CASSPTSGSGETQYF. The CDR3, as DNA: TGTGCCAGCAGCCCGACTAGCGGGAGCGGAGAGACCCAGTACTTC.

This clonotype has just a few counts. The chain links TRBV20-1 to TRBJ1-4, with D hard to call. Germline V CDR1 and CDR2: DFQATT, SNEGSKA (reference sequence). This CDR3 has 11 amino acids. Between the trimmed V and J ends, which lost 6 bases and 8 bases, there was a span of 10 bases. CDR3 protein: CSAVPEEKLFF. The DNA for the CDR3 is TGCAGTGCAGTGCCGGAGGAAAAACTGTTTTTT.

This clonotype was seen only once. The gene calls are TRBV2 and TRBJ1-2; D may be TRBD1 (5 bases). The CDR3 loop spans 17 amino acids. The V gene's germline CDR1 is SNHLY and CDR2 FYNNEI. V was cut by 7 bases and J by 4 bases, with 25 bases left in between. CDR3 residues: CASTLLGGGGWSYGYTF. In DNA, the CDR3 is TGTGCCAGCACCCTCCTCGGGGGTGGGGGATGGAGCTATGGCTACACCTTC. The whole variable domain, remainder taken from reference TRBV2 and TRBJ1-2, is EPEVTQTPSHQVTQMGQEVILRCVPISNHLYFYWYRQILGQKVEFLVSFYNNEISEKSEIFDDQFSVERPDGSNFTLKIRSTKLEDSAMYFCASTLLGGGGWSYGYTFGSGTRLTVV.

The J gene is TRBJ2-5, the V gene TRBV5-1; D possibly corresponds to TRBD2 (6 bases). This CDR3 has 14 amino acids. Germline assignment: CDR1 SGHRS and CDR2 YFSETQ. Trimming pared 1 base from V and 4 bases from J, leaving 11 bases between. The CDR3 region is CASSLSGVGETQYF. CDR3 in DNA: TGCGCCAGCAGCTTGTCGGGGGTAGGAGAGACCCAGTACTTC.

This clonotype was recorded at least ten times. The chain uses TRBV10-3 and TRBJ2-3, with 11 positions matching TRBD2. This CDR3 spans 18 amino acids. The V segment lost 3 bases and the J segment 0 bases; nucleotides outside the gene matches: 8. Germline V lookup: CDR1 ENHRY, CDR2 SYGVKD. The CDR3 region is CAISDSGLAASSTDTQYF. Written as DNA, the CDR3 is TGTGCCATCAGTGATTCGGGACTAGCGGCATCTAGCACAGATACGCAGTATTTT.

In its sample, this clonotype was seen many times. This chain joins TRBV4-2 and TRBJ2-2; unclear D gene. Germline values: CDR1 LGHNA, CDR2 YNFKEQ. The CDR3 spans 14 residues. V was clipped by 2 bases and J by 7 bases, with 11 bases between them. The CDR3 sequence: CASSQTPISGELFF. CDR3 in DNA: TGTGCCAGCAGCCAAACCCCTATCAGCGGGGAGCTGTTTTTT.

This clonotype was detected only a few times. The V call is TRBV10-3, the J call TRBJ2-2; D possibly corresponds to TRBD2 (5 bases). The CDR3 is 14 residues long. The germline V gene has CDR1 ENHRY and CDR2 SYGVKD. Trimming took off 9 bases at V and 1 base at J, with 12 bases between the two ends. CDR3 DNA: TGTGCCATGCAGCTAGCCCTGAACACCGGGGAGCTGTTTTTT. Translating it yields CAMQLALNTGELFF.

This clonotype was found a few times. This chain connects TRBV7-8 to TRBJ2-5, with 10 bases identical to TRBD1. From germline, CDR1 is SGHVS and CDR2 FQNEAQ. The CDR3 spans 16 residues. V shed 2 bases and J 2 bases; nucleotides not matched to a gene: 5. CDR3 residues: CASSLLGTGAQETQYF. The CDR3 DNA follows: TGTGCCAGCAGCTTACTGGGGACAGGGGCACAAGAGACCCAGTACTTC.

This chain uses TRBV7-2 with TRBJ2-4; 9 nucleotides agree with TRBD1. CDR1 is SGHTA and CDR2 is FQGNSA in the germline V gene. Trimming at V came to 4 bases and at J to 7 bases, leaving 14 bases not matched to a gene. CDR3 size: 17 residues. The CDR3 sequence: CASSSAPTGTGWNIQYF. In DNA, the CDR3 is TGTGCCAGCAGCTCCGCGCCAACCGGGACAGGGTGGAACATTCAGTACTTC.

This clonotype occurred a few times. The chain carries TRBV5-1 and TRBJ2-7; 11 positions agree with TRBD2. With 0 bases clipped from V and 4 bases from J, the junction kept 6 bases outside the gene matches. The CDR3 loop spans 16 amino acids. Germline V gene data show CDR1 as SGHRS and CDR2 as YFSETQ. In DNA, the CDR3 is TGCGCCAGCAGCTTGGCAACTAGCGGGGGAGTATACGAGCAGTACTTC. Translated, it gives CASSLATSGGVYEQYF.

This clonotype was detected only a few times. The chain joins TRBV28 to TRBJ2-3, with 11 bases matching TRBD2. The CDR3 is 17 residues long. Per germline, CDR1 MDHEN and CDR2 SYDVKM. The ends lost 7 bases at V and 2 bases at J; junction bases unmatched: 11. The CDR3 is CASTLRASGRPTDTQYF. The DNA for the CDR3 is TGTGCCAGCACCCTACGGGCTAGCGGGAGGCCCACAGATACGCAGTATTTT.